These 16 T cell receptor beta chains were sequenced from one sample in a study of blood T cell repertoires in acute mononucleosis. TCRdb's copy holds only in-frame clones and misses some; the assay was immunoSEQ multiplex PCR. The sample carries 6,000 to 8,500 clones, 25% to 30% recorded once. Time point of the sample: acute infectious mononucleosis, at clinical presentation within 2 weeks of symptom onset (visit 1). The source material was EBV YVL epitope tetramer+ CD8+ T cells sorted from PBMCs, sampled during acute infectious mononucleosis. Described subset: CD8 T cells binding a tetramer with EBV BRLF1 109-117 peptide (YVL-BR). All receptors come from a woman in her late teens or twenties with infectious mononucleosis caused by EBV.

V gene TRBV7-2 combines with J gene TRBJ1-5, with TRBD1 as a possible D gene (5 bases). V was shortened by 4 bases and J by 3 bases, with 16 bases between the two germline ends. This CDR3 region has 16 residues. CDR1 is SGHTA and CDR2 is FQGNSA in the germline V gene. The CDR3 loop reads CASSSPRDGHNQPQHF. CDR3 coding DNA: TGTGCCAGCAGCTCACCCCGGGACGGACACAATCAGCCCCAGCATTTT.

The genes are TRBV6-4 and TRBJ2-3; 12 bases match TRBD2. This CDR3 has 14 amino acids. The V segment lost 11 bases and the J segment 0 bases; nucleotides outside the gene matches: 3. CDR1 is MRHNA, CDR2 SNTAGT, per germline. CDR3 in amino acids: CAVGLAGSTDTQYF. CDR3 DNA: TGTGCCGTAGGACTAGCGGGGAGCACAGATACGCAGTATTTT.

As for this clone: A read error is likely here: a far larger clone is one base away. CDR3 sequence reads: CASMRELAGQGTQYF. The CDR3 nucleotides are TGTGCCAGCATGAGGGAGTTGGCGGGGCAAGGGACCCAGTACTTC. This chain uses TRBV11-2 with TRBJ2-5, with D possibly matching TRBD2 (6 bases). The CDR3 length is 15 residues. CDR1 is SGHAT and CDR2 is FQNNGV in the germline V gene.

The sample holds one count of this clone. The rearrangement links TRBV6-5 to TRBJ2-1, with 7 bases aligning to TRBD2. The germline V gene encodes CDR1 MNHEY and CDR2 SVGAGI. The V and J ends lost 8 bases and 10 bases, in that order; junction bases with no gene match: 17. The CDR3 spans 15 residues. The CDR3 protein is CASHYSGTNLLEQFF. CDR3 DNA sequence: TGTGCCAGCCATTACTCGGGGACTAACCTCTTGGAGCAGTTCTTC.

This clone appeared a few times. A far larger clone is one base from this, pointing to a likely read error. This chain connects TRBV11-2 to TRBJ2-1, with D perhaps TRBD2 (5 bases). Germline CDR1 and CDR2: SGHAT and FQNNGV. The CDR3 loop spans 16 amino acids. V was pared by 1 base and J by 10 bases, with 20 bases between. The CDR3 protein is CASSLVLATPSYEQFF. The CDR3 DNA is TGTGCCAGCAGCTTAGTGCTAGCCACTCCATCCTACGAGCAGTTCTTC.

Remarks on this clone: The same CDR3 can be traced to other DNA sequences in this sample. This chain joins TRBV6-5 and TRBJ2-5, with TRBD1 identical over 7 bases. V dropped 4 bases and J dropped 5; count of bases not matched to a gene: 7. The germline V gene encodes CDR1 MNHEY and CDR2 SVGAGI. The length of the CDR3 is 14 residues. CDR3 bases: TGTGCCAGCAGTTTGACAGGGTCTGGGGAGACCCAGTACTTC. Its protein product is CASSLTGSGETQYF.

This clone was recorded a few times. The chain is built from TRBV7-2 and TRBJ2-5; 7 bases match TRBD1. CDR3 size: 13 residues. Per the germline V gene, CDR1 is SGHTA and CDR2 is FQGNSA. J gave up 4 bases and V 7 bases, and 6 bases lay outside the gene matches. CDR3 nucleotides: TGTGCCAGCACCAAACAGGGGCGAGAGACCCAGTACTTC. Protein product: CASTKQGRETQYF. The full variable domain, its missing parts supplied by reference TRBV7-2 and TRBJ2-5, is GAGVSQSPSNKVTEKGKDVELRCDPISGHTALYWYRQSLGQGLEFLIYFQGNSAPDKSGLPSDRFSAERTGGSVSTLTIQRTQQEDSAVYLCASTKQGRETQYFGPGTRLLVL.

This clone showed up just a few times. CDR3 sequence: CASSEWSVYEQYF. CDR3 DNA: TGTGCCAGCAGTGAATGGTCTGTCTACGAGCAGTACTTC. This chain connects TRBV7-3 to TRBJ2-7; D remains unclear. V lost 6 bases and J lost 3, with 12 bases in between. Germline V CDR1 and CDR2: SGHTA, FQGTGA. The CDR3 sequence is 13 residues long.

The chain links TRBV2 to TRBJ2-1, with a weak D call TRBD1 (5 bases). Germline assignment: CDR1 SNHLY and CDR2 FYNNEI. V shed 5 bases and J shed 0 bases, with 14 bases lying between them. There are 16 residues in the CDR3. The CDR3 coding sequence is TGTGCCAGCAGTTTGGACACCACGAGCTCCTACAATGAGCAGTTCTTC. Translation gives CASSLDTTSSYNEQFF.

The chain links TRBV6-1 to TRBJ2-3; 12 nucleotides line up with TRBD2. V dropped 5 bases and J dropped 6; count of bases not matched to a gene: 6. Germline V gives CDR1 MNHNS, CDR2 SASEGT. The CDR3 runs 15 residues. The CDR3 DNA follows: TGTGCCAGCAGTCAGACTAGCGGGAGTGGGGATACGCAGTATTTT. Protein: CASSQTSGSGDTQYF.

The rearrangement joins TRBV11-3 to TRBJ1-5, with D uncertain. There are 13 residues in the CDR3. Trimming cost V 4 bases and J 3 bases, with 7 bases left between them. Germline-derived CDR1 and CDR2 are SGHNT and YENEEA. As DNA, the CDR3 is TGTGCCAGCAGCTGGCCCCTCAATCAGCCCCAGCATTTT. Translation: CASSWPLNQPQHF.

This clone came up a few times. CDR3 coding DNA: TGTGCCAGCAGTCATCTTAGCCAAACTTATGGCCCCTACGAGCAGTACTTC. The encoded protein is CASSHLSQTYGPYEQYF. The chain has TRBV28 and TRBJ2-7; D is undetermined. This CDR3 is built from 17 residues. Trimming removed 5 bases from V and 2 bases from J, with 22 bases in between. Germline V CDR1 and CDR2: MDHEN, SYDVKM.

Comment on this clone: A single base is all that separates this from a far larger clone, so a read error is likely. V gene TRBV4-1 combines with J gene TRBJ2-7, with D perhaps matching TRBD1 (6 bases). The CDR3 spans 14 residues. Trimming left V 6 bases short and J 4 bases short, with 16 bases between. Germline V gene sequence: CDR1 MGHRA, CDR2 YSYEKL. CDR3 protein: CASSLRGGGYEQYF. DNA of the CDR3: TGCGCCAGCAGTTTAAGAGGGGGTGGGTACGAGCAGTACTTC.

This clone was counted only a few times. Germline is not matched at one junction end, which may reflect a read error. This sample includes further DNA sequences coding for the same CDR3. This chain connects TRBV10-2 to TRBJ2-5, with 7 bases aligning to TRBD1. The CDR3 loop spans 15 amino acids. Germline CDR1 WSHSY, CDR2 SAAADI. The CDR3 DNA reads as TGTGCCAGCAGGCAGTTGACAGGGAGTGGAGAGACCCAGTACTTC. Translating gives CASRQLTGSGETQYF.

This clone has more than one count but fewer than ten. Germline is not matched at one junction end, which may reflect a read error. Other DNA variants within this sample encode the same CDR3. This sequence joins TRBV5-5 and TRBJ2-7, with 10 bases identical to TRBD1. Per the germline V gene, CDR1 is SGHKS and CDR2 is YYEKEE (reference sequence). This CDR3 has 15 residues. CDR3 sequence (DNA): TGCGCCAGCAGCCCCGGGACAGGGGAAGGATACGAGCAGTACTTC. Amino acids: CASSPGTGEGYEQYF.

This clone was seen at least ten times. V usage is TRBV27 and J usage is TRBJ2-1; D unresolved. The germline gives CDR1 MNHEY, CDR2 SMNVEV (reference sequence). The CDR3 is 12 amino acids. The germline V and J ends were trimmed by 5 bases and 7 bases, with 9 bases remaining between them. Here the CDR3 DNA reads TGTGCCAGCAGTGAACAAGCGAATGAGCAGTTCTTC. The encoded protein is CASSEQANEQFF.